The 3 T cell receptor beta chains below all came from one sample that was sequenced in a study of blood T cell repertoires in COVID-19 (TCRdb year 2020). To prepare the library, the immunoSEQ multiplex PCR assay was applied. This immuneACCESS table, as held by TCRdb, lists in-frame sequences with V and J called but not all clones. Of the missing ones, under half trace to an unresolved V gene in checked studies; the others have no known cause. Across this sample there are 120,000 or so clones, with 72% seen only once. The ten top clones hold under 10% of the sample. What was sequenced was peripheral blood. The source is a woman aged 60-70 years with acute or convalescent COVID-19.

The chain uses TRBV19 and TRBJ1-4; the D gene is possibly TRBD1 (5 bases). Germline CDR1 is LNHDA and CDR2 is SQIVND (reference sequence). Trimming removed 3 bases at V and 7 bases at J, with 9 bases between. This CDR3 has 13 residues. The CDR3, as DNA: TGTGCCAGTAGTATCCAGGGAGGTGAAAAACTGTTTTTT. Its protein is CASSIQGGEKLFF.

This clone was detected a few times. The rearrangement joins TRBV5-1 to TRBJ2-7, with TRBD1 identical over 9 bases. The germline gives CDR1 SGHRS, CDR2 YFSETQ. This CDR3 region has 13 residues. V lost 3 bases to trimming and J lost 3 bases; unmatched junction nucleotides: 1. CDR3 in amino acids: CASSWGQGYEQYF. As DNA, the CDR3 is TGCGCCAGCAGCTGGGGACAGGGCTACGAGCAGTACTTC.

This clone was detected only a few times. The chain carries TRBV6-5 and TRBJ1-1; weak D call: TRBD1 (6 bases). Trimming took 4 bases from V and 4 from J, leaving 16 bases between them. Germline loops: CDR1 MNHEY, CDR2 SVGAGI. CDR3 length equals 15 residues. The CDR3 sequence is CASSLSVRGSTEAFF. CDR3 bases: TGTGCCAGCAGTTTATCGGTTAGGGGGAGCACTGAAGCTTTCTTT.